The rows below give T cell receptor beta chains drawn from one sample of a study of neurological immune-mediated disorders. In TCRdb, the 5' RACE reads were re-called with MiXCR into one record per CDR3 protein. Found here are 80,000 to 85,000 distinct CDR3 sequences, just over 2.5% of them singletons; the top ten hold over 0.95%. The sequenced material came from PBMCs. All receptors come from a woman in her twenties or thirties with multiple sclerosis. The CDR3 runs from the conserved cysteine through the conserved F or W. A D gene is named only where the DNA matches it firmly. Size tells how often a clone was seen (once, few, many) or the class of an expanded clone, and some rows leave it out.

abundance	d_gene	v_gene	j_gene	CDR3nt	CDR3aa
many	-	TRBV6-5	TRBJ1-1	TGTGCCAGCAGTCAAGGGACCCCGAACACTGAAGCTTTCTTT	CASSQGTPNTEAFF
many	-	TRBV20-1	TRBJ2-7	TGCAGTGCTAGAGATGTAGGATACGAGCAGTACTTC	CSARDVGYEQYF
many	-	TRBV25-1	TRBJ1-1	TGTGCCAGCAGTGAACAGGATGTCAACACTGAAGCTTTCTTT	CASSEQDVNTEAFF
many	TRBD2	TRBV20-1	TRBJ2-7	TGCAGTGCTAGAGATCTAGAACTAGCGGGAGGTAGTCCCTACGAGCAGTACTTC	CSARDLELAGGSPYEQYF
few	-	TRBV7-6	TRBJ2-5	TGTGCCAGCAGCTTAGACAGGGCAGAGACCCAGTACTTC	CASSLDRAETQYF
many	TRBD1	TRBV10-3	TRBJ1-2	TGTGCCATCAGTGAGTTGGACAGGGAGAGTGGCTACACCTTC	CAISELDRESGYTF
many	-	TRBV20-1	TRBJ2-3	TGCAGTGCTAGAGATAACTCAGATACGCAGTATTTT	CSARDNSDTQYF
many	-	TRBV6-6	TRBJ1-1	TGTGCCAGCAGTTCAGACAGGTTGAACACTGAAGCTTTCTTT	CASSSDRLNTEAFF
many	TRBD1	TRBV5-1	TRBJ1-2	TGCGCCAGCAGCCCGGGGACAGGGGAGTATGGCTACACCTTC	CASSPGTGEYGYTF
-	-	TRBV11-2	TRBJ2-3	TGTGCCAGCAGCTTTATACTAGCTGGAGATACGCAGTATTTT	CASSFILAGDTQYF
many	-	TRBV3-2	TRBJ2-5	TGTGCCAGCAGCCAAGATGGGACCCAGTACTTC	CASSQDGTQYF
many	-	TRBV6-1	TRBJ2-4	TGTGCCACCGCCCCCTACACGGGGGTGGGGAACATTCAGTACTTC	CATAPYTGVGNIQYF
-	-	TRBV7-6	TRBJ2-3	TGTGCCAGCAGCATTCGACTATTGGATACGCAGTATTTT	CASSIRLLDTQYF
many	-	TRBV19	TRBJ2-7	TGTGCCAGCCCCCTTGGGGGGAGAAGAAACGAGCAGTACTTC	CASPLGGRRNEQYF
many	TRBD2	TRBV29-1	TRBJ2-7	TGCAGCGTAGCGGGACTAGCGGGAGGGTTTGAGCAGTACTTC	CSVAGLAGGFEQYF
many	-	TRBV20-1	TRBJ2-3	TGCAGTGCTAGAGATATCGGGATAGCGACAGATACGCAGTATTTT	CSARDIGIATDTQYF
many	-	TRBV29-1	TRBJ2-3	TGCAGCGTTGGAGGGATCAGCACAGATACGCAGTATTTT	CSVGGISTDTQYF
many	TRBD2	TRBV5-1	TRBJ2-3	TGCGCCAGCAGCACCGGGACTAGCGGGAGCACAGATACGCAGTATTTT	CASSTGTSGSTDTQYF
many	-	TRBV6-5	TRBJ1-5	TGTGCCAGCAGTTACTCATACATAGGGGAGGAGGATCAGCCCCAGCATTTT	CASSYSYIGEEDQPQHF
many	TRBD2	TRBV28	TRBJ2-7	TGTGCCAGCAGTTTCAATGGGAGGGACGAGCAGTACTTC	CASSFNGRDEQYF
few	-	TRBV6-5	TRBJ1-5	TGTGCCAGCAGTTACCCGACAGTTGATCAGCCCCAGCATTTT	CASSYPTVDQPQHF
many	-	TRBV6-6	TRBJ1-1	TGTGCCAGCAGTTACTCGACGGGGGGCCGAGGTGAAGCTTTCTTT	CASSYSTGGRGEAFF
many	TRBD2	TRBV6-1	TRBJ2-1	TGTGCCAGCAGGGTGACTAGCGGGAGCGTTTATGAGCAGTTCTTC	CASRVTSGSVYEQFF
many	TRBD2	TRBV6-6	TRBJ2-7	TGTGCCAGCAGAACTAGCGGGGTCTCCTACGAGCAGTACTTC	CASRTSGVSYEQYF
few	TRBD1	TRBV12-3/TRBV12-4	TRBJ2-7	TGTGCCAGTAAGGGACAGGGTCACTACGAGCAGTACTTC	CASKGQGHYEQYF
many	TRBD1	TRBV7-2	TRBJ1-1	TGTGCCAGCAGCAGAAGCAGGGGGGACACTGAAGCTTTCTTT	CASSRSRGDTEAFF
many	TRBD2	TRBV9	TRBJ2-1	TGTGCCAGCAGCGTAGGTCCAGCGGGAGGGAAGGAAAGGGCCTACAATGAGCAGTTCTTC	CASSVGPAGGKERAYNEQFF
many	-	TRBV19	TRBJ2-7	TGTGCCAGTAGTCAACCGATGGGGGAGCAGTACTTC	CASSQPMGEQYF
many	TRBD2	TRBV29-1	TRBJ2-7	TGCAGCGCCTCAACTAGCGGGAGAACCGAGCAGTACTTC	CSASTSGRTEQYF
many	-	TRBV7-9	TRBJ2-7	TGTGCCAGCAGCTTAGCTCCGGGCGATAGCTCCTACGAGCAGTACTTC	CASSLAPGDSSYEQYF
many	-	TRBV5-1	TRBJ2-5	TGCGCCAGCAGCTTGGCTGGCCCCCTAGAGACCCAGTACTTC	CASSLAGPLETQYF
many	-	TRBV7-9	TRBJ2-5	TGTGCCAGCAGCCCCCCCGCGGGGAAAGAGACCCAGTACTTC	CASSPPAGKETQYF
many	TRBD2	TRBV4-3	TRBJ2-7	TGCGCCAGCAGCCAAGACTCCACTAGCGGGAGCCACGAGCAGTACTTC	CASSQDSTSGSHEQYF
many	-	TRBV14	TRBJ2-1	TGTGCCAGCAGCCAACCTGACAGTTACAATGAGCAGTTCTTC	CASSQPDSYNEQFF
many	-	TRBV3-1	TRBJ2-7	TGTGCCAGCAGCCAAGTTCGGACTCACGAGCAGTACTTC	CASSQVRTHEQYF
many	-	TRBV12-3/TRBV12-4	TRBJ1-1	TGTGCCAGCAGTCCGACACCGAACACTGAAGCTTTCTTT	CASSPTPNTEAFF
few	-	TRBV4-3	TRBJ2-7	TGCGCCAGCAACCAAGTTTATTCAGGGTCGACCTACGAGCAGTACTTC	CASNQVYSGSTYEQYF
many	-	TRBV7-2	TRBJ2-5	TGTGCCAGCAGCCCCCGGTTGAGGGGAGGCCAAGAGACCCAGTACTTC	CASSPRLRGGQETQYF
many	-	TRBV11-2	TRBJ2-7	TGTGCCAGCAGCCCGCTTGGGGGACCTACGTCCTACGAGCAGTACTTC	CASSPLGGPTSYEQYF
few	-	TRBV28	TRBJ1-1	TGTGCCACCACACTAGCGACGAACACTGAAGCTTTCTTT	CATTLATNTEAFF
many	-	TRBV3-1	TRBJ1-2	TGTGCCAGCAGCCAAGACACCTTACGGGATAACTATGGCTACACCTTC	CASSQDTLRDNYGYTF
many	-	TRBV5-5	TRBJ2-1	TGTGCCAGCAGCTTGATCAATGAGCAGTTCTTC	CASSLINEQFF
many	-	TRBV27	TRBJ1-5	TGTGCCAGCAGTCCCGGTCCCCGGGTGCAGCCCCAGCATTTT	CASSPGPRVQPQHF
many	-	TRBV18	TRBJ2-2	TGTGCCAGCTCAAAGACTCTTTCGAACACCGGGGAGCTGTTTTTT	CASSKTLSNTGELFF
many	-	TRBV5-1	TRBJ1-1	TGCGCCAGCAGCATAGAAGGTCACGCAGATGGTCTGAACACTGAAGCTTTCTTT	CASSIEGHADGLNTEAFF
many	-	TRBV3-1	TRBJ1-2	TGTGCCAGCAGCCATGATGCCGGGCTCAACTATGGCTACACCTTC	CASSHDAGLNYGYTF
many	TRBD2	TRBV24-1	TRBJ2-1	TGTGCCACCAGTGAGCCGGGACTAGCGGGAGGGCCCTATGAGCAGTTCTTC	CATSEPGLAGGPYEQFF
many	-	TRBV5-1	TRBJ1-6	TGCGCCAGCAGCACCCGACGGGAGTCACCCCTCCACTTT	CASSTRRESPLHF
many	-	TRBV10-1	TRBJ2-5	TGCGCCAGCAGTGAGTCGAGTGGCCCCGCCGAGACCCAGTACTTC	CASSESSGPAETQYF
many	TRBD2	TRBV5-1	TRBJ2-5	TGCGCCAGCAGCTTGGTACTAGCGGGAGGGCAAGAGACCCAGTACTTC	CASSLVLAGGQETQYF
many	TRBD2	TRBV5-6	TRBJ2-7	TGTGCCAGCAGCTTGCTAGCGGTTTCCTACGAGCAGTACTTC	CASSLLAVSYEQYF
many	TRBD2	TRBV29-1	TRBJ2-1	TGCAGCGTTGAAGGCGGGAGTTCTTACAATGAGCAGTTCTTC	CSVEGGSSYNEQFF
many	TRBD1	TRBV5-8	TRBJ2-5	TGTGCCAGCAGCTGGGGACAGGCGTCCCAAGAGACCCAGTACTTC	CASSWGQASQETQYF
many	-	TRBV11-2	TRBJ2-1	TGTGCCAGCAGCTTAGGACAGCACAATGAGCAGTTCTTC	CASSLGQHNEQFF
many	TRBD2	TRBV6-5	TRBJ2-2	TGTGCCAGCCATGGAAGGACTAGGGCAAGGGGCGGGGAGCTGTTTTTT	CASHGRTRARGGELFF
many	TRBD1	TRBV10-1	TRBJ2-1	TGCGCCAGCAACCGGGACAGTTACAATGAGCAGTTCTTC	CASNRDSYNEQFF
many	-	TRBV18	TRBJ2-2	TGTGCCAGCTCACCGTGGACGGGGACCACCGGGGAGCTGTTTTTT	CASSPWTGTTGELFF